These T cell receptor beta chains were read from a single sample in a study of blood T cell repertoires in COVID-19. Generated by immunoSEQ multiplex PCR, the TCRdb table keeps only in-frame clones and is missing some. This table has approximately 350,000 clones, over 70% appearing once. Input material: peripheral blood. These TCRs come from a woman aged 45 to 65 with COVID-19, enrolled during active disease. Each CDR3 is given with its conserved first and last residue. The D gene is left open where the match is weak. Only some rows state a clone size, as once, few, many or a class for expanded clones.

CDR3 DNA,CDR3 protein,clone size,V gene,J gene,D gene
TGTGCCTGGAGTGTTTGGACTAGTTCAGTCTACGAGCAGTACTTC,CAWSVWTSSVYEQYF,.,TRBV30,TRBJ2-7,TRBD2
TGTGCCAGCAGCTTGGGGGCCCCAAGCTCCTACAATGAGCAGTTCTTC,CASSLGAPSSYNEQFF,.,TRBV5-6,TRBJ2-1,.
TGTGCCAGTTCAGACAGGATTCGTCTTGTACGGGATGAAGCTTTCTTT,CASSDRIRLVRDEAFF,.,TRBV19,TRBJ1-1,.
TGTGCCAGCAGCCATTTGACTAGCGGGAGGGCCAGGGAGCAGTTCTTC,CASSHLTSGRAREQFF,.,TRBV3-1/TRBV3-2,TRBJ2-1,TRBD2
TGTGCCAGCAGTTACTCGTACTACGAGCAGTACTTC,CASSYSYYEQYF,.,TRBV6-6,TRBJ2-7,.
TGTGCCAGCAGCAACCCCGGTGGTGAAAAACTGTTTTTT,CASSNPGGEKLFF,once,TRBV5-4,TRBJ1-4,.
TGTGCCAGCAGACATGGGGGCGGCCCGAAGGCGACCCAGTACTTC,CASRHGGGPKATQYF,.,TRBV2,TRBJ2-5,.
TGTGCCAGCGTATTGGGACTAGCTGGATCTGGGGCCAACGTCCTGACTTTC,CASVLGLAGSGANVLTF,.,TRBV21-1,TRBJ2-6,.
TGTGCCAGCAGCAAAGGACTAGCGGGAATTGAGACCCAGTACTTC,CASSKGLAGIETQYF,.,TRBV3-1/TRBV3-2,TRBJ2-5,TRBD2
TGCGCCAGCAGCCAGGGATTAGCGGGAGGAGAGGAGCAGTACTTC,CASSQGLAGGEEQYF,.,TRBV4-1,TRBJ2-7,TRBD2
TGTGCCAGCAGCTTAGGAGGAACCTACGAGCAGTACTTC,CASSLGGTYEQYF,.,TRBV7-2,TRBJ2-7,.
TGTGCCAGCCGCAGCCAAGGGACAATTGAGAACACCGGGGAGCTGTTTTTT,CASRSQGTIENTGELFF,few,TRBV7-9,TRBJ2-2,.
TGCAGTGCTCTGGACAGCTTTGAAGCTTTCTTT,CSALDSFEAFF,.,TRBV20-1,TRBJ1-1,.
TGTGCCAGCAGAGGAGGTGGCAGCAATCAGCCCCAGCATTTT,CASRGGGSNQPQHF,.,TRBV6-5,TRBJ1-5,.
TGTGCCAGCACAAGACTGCCCTACAATGAGCAGTTCTTC,CASTRLPYNEQFF,.,TRBV27,TRBJ2-1,.
TGTGCCAGTAGTATAGGGCTAGCGGGAGGTAAAGAGACCCAGTACTTC,CASSIGLAGGKETQYF,.,TRBV19,TRBJ2-5,TRBD2
TGTGCCAGTAGAAGACTAGCGGGAGTTGCAGATACGCAGTATTTT,CASRRLAGVADTQYF,.,TRBV19,TRBJ2-3,TRBD2
TGTGCCAGCAGCCACACCCCGCTGGGGACAGTAAAAAGCACAGATACGCAGTATTTT,CASSHTPLGTVKSTDTQYF,.,TRBV14,TRBJ2-3,TRBD1
TGTGCCAGCAGCCCTGAGGGAACTAGCGGGAGGCCGGGGGGCACAGATACGCAGTATTTT,CASSPEGTSGRPGGTDTQYF,.,TRBV7-4,TRBJ2-3,TRBD2
TGTGCCAGCAGTTCGGGACTAGCGGAGCAGTTCTTC,CASSSGLAEQFF,.,TRBV27,TRBJ2-1,TRBD2
TGCGCCAGCAGCCGGGACAGTACAAACTCTGGAAACACCATATATTTT,CASSRDSTNSGNTIYF,.,TRBV5-1,TRBJ1-3,TRBD1
TGTGCCATCAGAGATAGCGGGAGGGCTTTTGAGCAGTTCTTC,CAIRDSGRAFEQFF,.,TRBV10-3,TRBJ2-1,TRBD2
TGTGCCAGCAGCTTAGATGCGAGACAGGGGAACTACAATGAGCAGTTCTTC,CASSLDARQGNYNEQFF,.,TRBV11-3,TRBJ2-1,TRBD1
TGCGCCAGCAGCCAAGGTCCAGGGGGCGCGTTCAATTCACCCCTCCACTTT,CASSQGPGGAFNSPLHF,.,TRBV4-1,TRBJ1-6,TRBD1
TGTGCTAGTGGTTTGGTACTAGGGAGGAGCCCTAGTATGAACACTGAAGCTTTCTTT,CASGLVLGRSPSMNTEAFF,once,TRBV12-5,TRBJ1-1,.
TGTGCCAGCAGTTCCCGGGGGGGAAACACCATATATTTT,CASSSRGGNTIYF,few,TRBV27,TRBJ1-3,.
TGTGCCAGTAGTATAGATCTTGGGACTAGCGTGTGGGATGAGCAGTTCTTC,CASSIDLGTSVWDEQFF,.,TRBV19,TRBJ2-1,TRBD2
TGTGCCAGCAGCCAAGCCAGGGAGCTGTTTTTT,CASSQARELFF,.,TRBV14,TRBJ2-2,.
TGTGCCAGCAGCGTTAGACAGGGCGGTCAGCCCCAGCATTTT,CASSVRQGGQPQHF,.,TRBV7-2,TRBJ1-5,TRBD1
TGTGCCAGTAGTATTGGTCTCCCCGGGGGGCATTTTTACACCGGGGAGCTGTTTTTT,CASSIGLPGGHFYTGELFF,once,TRBV19,TRBJ2-2,.
TGTGCCAGCAGCCAAGATTTCGGGGGATACACTGAAGCTTTCTTT,CASSQDFGGYTEAFF,.,TRBV3-1/TRBV3-2,TRBJ1-1,.
TGTGCCAGCAGCACCCACAGGGGTAGGCACAATGAGCAGTTCTTC,CASSTHRGRHNEQFF,.,TRBV11-3,TRBJ2-1,TRBD1
TGTGCCAGTGGTAAACTAGCGGGAGAAGAGACCCAGTACTTC,CASGKLAGEETQYF,once,TRBV19,TRBJ2-5,TRBD2
TGTGCCAGCAGCAAAAGGACTAGCGGCTACGAGCAGTACTTC,CASSKRTSGYEQYF,.,TRBV27,TRBJ2-7,TRBD2
TGTGCCAGCAGCCTTGGTGAGGACTCCGAAGCTTTCTTT,CASSLGEDSEAFF,.,TRBV7-6,TRBJ1-1,.
TGTGCCAGCTCACCACCCCCCAGGGTCGGAGAAAAACTGTTTTTT,CASSPPPRVGEKLFF,.,TRBV18,TRBJ1-4,.
TGTGCCAGCAGCCAAGTCGCCGCTGCGGGAACCACTAGCACAGATACGCAGTATTTT,CASSQVAAAGTTSTDTQYF,.,TRBV4-2,TRBJ2-3,.
TGTGCCTGGTCCCAACCGAGGGGGGGAGGCTACACCTTC,CAWSQPRGGGYTF,.,TRBV30,TRBJ1-2,.
TGTGCCAGCAGCTTAGGGCCCTTATTAACTAGCGGGAGGGCCTACGAGCAGTACTTC,CASSLGPLLTSGRAYEQYF,few,TRBV7-6,TRBJ2-7,TRBD2
TGTGCCACCAGTTTGGGTGAGACAGGCCGACAGCCCCAGCATTTT,CATSLGETGRQPQHF,.,TRBV24-1,TRBJ1-5,.
TGTGCCACCAACAACAGCCATTCCTACAATGAGCAGTTCTTC,CATNNSHSYNEQFF,.,TRBV24-1,TRBJ2-1,.
TGTGCCAGCAGCCTTGACTCCGGAGGCAATCAGCCCCAGCATTTT,CASSLDSGGNQPQHF,.,TRBV7-2,TRBJ1-5,.
TGTGCCAGCATCACAGAATCAGGGTTGGGCTATGGCTACACCTTC,CASITESGLGYGYTF,few,TRBV28,TRBJ1-2,.
TGCGCCAGCAGCTTGGATGGCAGCGGGAGCTCCTACAATGAGCAGTTCTTC,CASSLDGSGSSYNEQFF,.,TRBV5-1,TRBJ2-1,TRBD2
TGTGCCAGCAGCGTTGGGACAGCAAATCAGCCCCAGCATTTT,CASSVGTANQPQHF,few,TRBV5-4,TRBJ1-5,TRBD1
TGTGCCAGCAGCTTCTCGACTAGCGGCTACAATGAGCAGTTCTTC,CASSFSTSGYNEQFF,.,TRBV7-3,TRBJ2-1,TRBD2
TGCGCCAGCAGCCCAGGGCCAACCGGGGAGCTGTTTTTT,CASSPGPTGELFF,.,TRBV5-1,TRBJ2-2,.
TGTGCCAGCAGCTTAGATTCGGGTAGCACAGATACGCAGTATTTT,CASSLDSGSTDTQYF,.,TRBV11-2,TRBJ2-3,.
TGTGCCAGCAGCGTGGTAGCGGAAAATGAGCAGTTCTTC,CASSVVAENEQFF,.,TRBV7-3,TRBJ2-1,.
TGTGCCAGCAGCTTAAATAATCAGGGGAGTTCACCCCTCCACTTT,CASSLNNQGSSPLHF,.,TRBV11-2,TRBJ1-6,.